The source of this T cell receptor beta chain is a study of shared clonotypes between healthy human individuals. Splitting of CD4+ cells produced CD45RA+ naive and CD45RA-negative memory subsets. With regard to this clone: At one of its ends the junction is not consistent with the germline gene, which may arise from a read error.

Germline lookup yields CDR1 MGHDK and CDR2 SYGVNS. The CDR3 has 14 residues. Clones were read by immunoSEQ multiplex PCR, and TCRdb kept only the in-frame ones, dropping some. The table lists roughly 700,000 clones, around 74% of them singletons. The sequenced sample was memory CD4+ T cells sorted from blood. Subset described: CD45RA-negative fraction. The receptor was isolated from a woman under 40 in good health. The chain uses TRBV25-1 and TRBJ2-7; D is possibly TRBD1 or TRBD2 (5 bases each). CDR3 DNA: TGTGCCAGCAGTCCCGGGACCGACTCCTGCGAGCAGTACTTC. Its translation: CASSPGTDSCEQYF.